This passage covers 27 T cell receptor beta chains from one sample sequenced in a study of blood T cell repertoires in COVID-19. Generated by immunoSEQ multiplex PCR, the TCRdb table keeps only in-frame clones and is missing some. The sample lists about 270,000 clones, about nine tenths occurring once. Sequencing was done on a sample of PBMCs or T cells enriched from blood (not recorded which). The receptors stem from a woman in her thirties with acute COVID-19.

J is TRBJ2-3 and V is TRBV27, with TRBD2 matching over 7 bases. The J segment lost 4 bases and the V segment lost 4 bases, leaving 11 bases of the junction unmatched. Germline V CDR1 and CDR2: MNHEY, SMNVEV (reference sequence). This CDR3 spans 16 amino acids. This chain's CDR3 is CASSSMWAGAPDTQYF. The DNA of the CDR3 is TGTGCCAGCAGTTCAATGTGGGCGGGAGCACCAGATACGCAGTATTTT.

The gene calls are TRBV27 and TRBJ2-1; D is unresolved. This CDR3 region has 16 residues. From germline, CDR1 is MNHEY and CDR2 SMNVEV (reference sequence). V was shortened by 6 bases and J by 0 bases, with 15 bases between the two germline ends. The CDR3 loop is CASRSQVLSSYNEQFF. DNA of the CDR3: TGTGCCAGCAGGTCCCAGGTCCTCAGCTCCTACAATGAGCAGTTCTTC.

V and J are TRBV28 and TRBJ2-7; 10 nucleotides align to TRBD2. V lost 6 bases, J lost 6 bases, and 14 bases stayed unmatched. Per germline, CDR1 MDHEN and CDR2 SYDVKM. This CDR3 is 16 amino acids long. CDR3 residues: CASSLTAGGPKIEQYF. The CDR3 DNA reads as TGTGCCAGCAGCCTGACAGCGGGAGGGCCTAAGATCGAGCAGTACTTC.

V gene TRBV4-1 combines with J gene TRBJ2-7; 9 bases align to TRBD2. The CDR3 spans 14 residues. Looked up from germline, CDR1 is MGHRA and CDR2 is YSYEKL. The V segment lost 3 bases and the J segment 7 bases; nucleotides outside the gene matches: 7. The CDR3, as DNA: TGCGCCAGCAGCCACGAGCGGGAGGTTAATGAGCAGTACTTC. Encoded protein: CASSHEREVNEQYF.

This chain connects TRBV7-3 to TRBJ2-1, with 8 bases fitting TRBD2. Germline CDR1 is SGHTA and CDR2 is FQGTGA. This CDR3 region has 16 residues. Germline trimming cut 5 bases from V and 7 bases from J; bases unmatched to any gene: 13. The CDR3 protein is CASSATGTRNLNEQFF. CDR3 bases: TGTGCCAGCAGCGCGACCGGGACTAGGAATTTGAATGAGCAGTTCTTC.

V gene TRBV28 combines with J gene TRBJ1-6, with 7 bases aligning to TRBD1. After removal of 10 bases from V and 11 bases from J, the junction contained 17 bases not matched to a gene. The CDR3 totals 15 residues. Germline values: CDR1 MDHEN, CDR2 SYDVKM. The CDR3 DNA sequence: TGTGCCACCAAAGAGGGGGCGGGGAATTCGACACCCCTCCACTTT. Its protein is CATKEGAGNSTPLHF. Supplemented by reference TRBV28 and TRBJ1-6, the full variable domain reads DVKVTQSSRYLVKRTGEKVFLECVQDMDHENMFWYRQDPGLGLRLIYFSYDVKMKEKGDIPEGYSVSREKKERFSLILESASTNQTSMYLCATKEGAGNSTPLHFGNGTRLTVT.

Here the CDR3 DNA reads TGTGCCAGCAGTTCTCGGACTAGCGGGTATTTCAATGAGCAGTTCTTC. Its translation is CASSSRTSGYFNEQFF. This rearrangement joins TRBV28 to TRBJ2-1; 11 positions agree with TRBD2. V lost 4 bases, J lost 6 bases, and 8 bases stayed unmatched. The CDR3 has 16 residues. Germline CDR1 is MDHEN and CDR2 is SYDVKM.

Written as DNA, the CDR3 is TGTGCCAGCGACGACAGGGGTGTCAACACCGGGGAGCTGTTTTTT. Protein: CASDDRGVNTGELFF. J is TRBJ2-2 and V is TRBV19; TRBD1 agrees at 8 bases. The CDR3 extends over 15 amino acids. Germline assignment: CDR1 LNHDA and CDR2 SQIVND (reference sequence). Unmatched junction bases numbered 8, after V lost 9 bases and J lost 2 bases.

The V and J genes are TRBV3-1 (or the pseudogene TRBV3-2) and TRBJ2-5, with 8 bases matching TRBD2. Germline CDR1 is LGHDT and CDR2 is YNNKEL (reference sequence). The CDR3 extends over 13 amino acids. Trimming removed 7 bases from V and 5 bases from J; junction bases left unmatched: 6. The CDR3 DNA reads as TGTGCCAGCACCCGGGAGGGCGTGGAGACCCAGTACTTC. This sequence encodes CASTREGVETQYF.

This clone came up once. The CDR3 nucleotides are TGTGCCACCCCGGCAGGGACTACCTATGGCTACACCTTC. Its protein is CATPAGTTYGYTF. The chain uses TRBV10-3 and TRBJ1-2; D might be TRBD1 (5 bases). The CDR3 spans 13 residues. From germline, CDR1 is ENHRY and CDR2 SYGVKD. V was clipped by 10 bases and J by 4 bases, with 16 bases between them.

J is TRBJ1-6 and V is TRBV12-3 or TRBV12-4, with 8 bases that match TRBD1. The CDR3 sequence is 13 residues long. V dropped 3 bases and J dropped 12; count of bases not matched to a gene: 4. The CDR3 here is CASSFLQGVPLHF. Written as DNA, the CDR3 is TGTGCCAGCAGTTTTTTACAGGGGGTACCCCTCCACTTT.

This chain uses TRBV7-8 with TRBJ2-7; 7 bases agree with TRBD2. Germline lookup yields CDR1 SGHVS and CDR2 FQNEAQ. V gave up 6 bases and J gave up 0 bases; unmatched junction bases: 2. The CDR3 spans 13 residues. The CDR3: CASRLAASYEQYF. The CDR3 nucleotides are TGTGCCAGCAGGCTAGCGGCCTCCTACGAGCAGTACTTC.

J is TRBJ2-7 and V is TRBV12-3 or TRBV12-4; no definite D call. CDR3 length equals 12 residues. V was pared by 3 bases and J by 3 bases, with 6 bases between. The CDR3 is CASSFTIYEQYF. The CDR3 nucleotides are TGTGCCAGCAGTTTTACTATCTACGAGCAGTACTTC.

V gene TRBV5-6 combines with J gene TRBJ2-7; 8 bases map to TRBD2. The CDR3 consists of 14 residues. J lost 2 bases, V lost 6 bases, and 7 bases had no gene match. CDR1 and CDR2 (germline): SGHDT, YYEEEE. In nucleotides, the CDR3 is TGTGCCAGCACCGTAGCGGGAATGGCCTACGAGCAGTACTTC. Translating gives CASTVAGMAYEQYF.

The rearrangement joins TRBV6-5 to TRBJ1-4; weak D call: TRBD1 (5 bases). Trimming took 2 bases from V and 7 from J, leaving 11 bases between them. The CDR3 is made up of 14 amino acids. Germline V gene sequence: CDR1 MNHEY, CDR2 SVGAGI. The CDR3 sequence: CASSYLGGGEKLFF. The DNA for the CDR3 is TGTGCCAGCAGTTACCTCGGGGGGGGTGAAAAACTGTTTTTT.

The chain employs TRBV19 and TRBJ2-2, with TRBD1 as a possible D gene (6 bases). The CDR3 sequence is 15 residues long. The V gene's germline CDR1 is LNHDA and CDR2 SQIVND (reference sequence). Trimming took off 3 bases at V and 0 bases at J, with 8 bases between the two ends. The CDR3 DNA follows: TGTGCCAGTAGTATCAACAGGGCGAACACCGGGGAGCTGTTTTTT. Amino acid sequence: CASSINRANTGELFF.

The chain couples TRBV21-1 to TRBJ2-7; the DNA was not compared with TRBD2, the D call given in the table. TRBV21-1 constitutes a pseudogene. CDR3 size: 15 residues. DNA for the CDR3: TGTGCCAGCAGTCCCATGATCCATAGTACCTACGAGCAGTACTTC. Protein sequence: CASSPMIHSTYEQYF.

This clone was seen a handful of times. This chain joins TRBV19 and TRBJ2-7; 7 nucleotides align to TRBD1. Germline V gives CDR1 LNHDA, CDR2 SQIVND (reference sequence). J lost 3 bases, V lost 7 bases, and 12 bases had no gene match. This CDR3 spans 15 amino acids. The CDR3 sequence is CASIIDRVGFYEQYF. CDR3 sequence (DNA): TGTGCCAGTATCATAGACAGGGTGGGGTTCTACGAGCAGTACTTC.

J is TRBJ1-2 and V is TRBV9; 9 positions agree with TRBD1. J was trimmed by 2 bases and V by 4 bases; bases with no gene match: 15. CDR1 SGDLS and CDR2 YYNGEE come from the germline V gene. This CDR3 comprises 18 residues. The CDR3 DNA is TGTGCCAGCAGCCCGAGAGGGGGACAGGGTCCCCCAAACTATGGCTACACCTTC. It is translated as CASSPRGGQGPPNYGYTF.

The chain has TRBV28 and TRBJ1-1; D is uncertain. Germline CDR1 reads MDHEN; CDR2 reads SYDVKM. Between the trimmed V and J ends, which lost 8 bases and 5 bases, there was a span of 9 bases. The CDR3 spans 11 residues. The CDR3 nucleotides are TGTGCCAGCGCCTCACAGACTGAAGCTTTCTTT. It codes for CASASQTEAFF.

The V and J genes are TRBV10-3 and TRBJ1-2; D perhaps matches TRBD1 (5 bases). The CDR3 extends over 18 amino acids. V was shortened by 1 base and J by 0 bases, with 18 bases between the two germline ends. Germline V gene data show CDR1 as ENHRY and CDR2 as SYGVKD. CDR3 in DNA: TGTGCCATCAGTGAGTTTGCAGTCGGGGGGGAAGCTAACTATGGCTACACCTTC. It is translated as CAISEFAVGGEANYGYTF.

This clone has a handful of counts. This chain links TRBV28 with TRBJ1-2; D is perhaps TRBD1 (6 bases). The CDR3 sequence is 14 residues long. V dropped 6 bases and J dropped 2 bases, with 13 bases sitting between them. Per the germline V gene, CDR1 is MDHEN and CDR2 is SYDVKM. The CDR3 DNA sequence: TGTGCCAGCAGCCCGGCGGGGGCGAACTATGGCTACACCTTC. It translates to CASSPAGANYGYTF.

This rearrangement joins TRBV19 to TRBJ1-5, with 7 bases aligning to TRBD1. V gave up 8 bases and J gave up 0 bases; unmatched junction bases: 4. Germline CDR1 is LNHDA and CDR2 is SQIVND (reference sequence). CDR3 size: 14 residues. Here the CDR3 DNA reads TGTGCCAGTGGGACAGATTATAGCAATCAGCCCCAGCATTTT. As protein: CASGTDYSNQPQHF.

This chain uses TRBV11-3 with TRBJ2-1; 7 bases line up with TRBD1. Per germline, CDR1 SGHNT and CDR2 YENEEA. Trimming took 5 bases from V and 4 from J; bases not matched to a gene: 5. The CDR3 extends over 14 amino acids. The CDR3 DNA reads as TGTGCCAGCAGCACAGAGGGACAGTACAATGAGCAGTTCTTC. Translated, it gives CASSTEGQYNEQFF.

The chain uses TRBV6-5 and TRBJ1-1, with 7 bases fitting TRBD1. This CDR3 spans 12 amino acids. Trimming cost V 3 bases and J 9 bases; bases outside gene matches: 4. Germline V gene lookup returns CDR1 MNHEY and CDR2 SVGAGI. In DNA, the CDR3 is TGTGCCAGCAGTTATGAGGGGGCCAAAGCTTTCTTT. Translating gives CASSYEGAKAFF.

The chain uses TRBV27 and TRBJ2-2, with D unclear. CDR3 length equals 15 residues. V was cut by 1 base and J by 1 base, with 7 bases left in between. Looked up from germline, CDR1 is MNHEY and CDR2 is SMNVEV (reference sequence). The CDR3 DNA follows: TGTGCCAGCAGTTTATTTTCGTGGAACACCGGGGAGCTGTTTTTT. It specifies CASSLFSWNTGELFF.

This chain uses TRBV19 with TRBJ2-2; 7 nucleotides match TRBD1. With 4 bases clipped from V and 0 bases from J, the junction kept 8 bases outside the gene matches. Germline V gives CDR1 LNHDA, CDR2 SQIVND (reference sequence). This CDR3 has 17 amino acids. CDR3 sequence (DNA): TGTGCCAGTAGTAATCTTGGGGACAGCGCGAACACCGGGGAGCTGTTTTTT. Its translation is CASSNLGDSANTGELFF.